These 31 T cell receptor beta chains share one sample of origin, sequenced in a study of blood T cell repertoires in COVID-19. This table comes from immunoSEQ multiplex PCR, and its TCRdb copy is limited to in-frame clones, with some not included. The table lists 25,000 to 30,000 clones, roughly 90% of them singletons. The specimen was peripheral blood. The receptors here all came from a human donor in a cohort sampled during active COVID-19.

This clone has more than one count but fewer than ten. The chain carries TRBV19 and TRBJ2-7; D call uncertain. The ends were cut back, 3 bases at V and 5 bases at J, with 14 bases in the middle. The germline V gene has CDR1 LNHDA and CDR2 SQIVND (reference sequence). There are 14 residues in the CDR3. The DNA of the CDR3 is TGTGCCAGTAGTATTGGATTATATACAGACGAGCAGTACTTC. Translating it yields CASSIGLYTDEQYF.

The chain joins TRBV10-3 to TRBJ1-1; the match to TRBD1 covers 8 bases. Trimming took 4 bases from V and 10 from J; bases not matched to a gene: 5. CDR1 and CDR2 from the germline V gene are ENHRY and SYGVKD. This CDR3 is built from 12 residues. The CDR3 nucleotides are TGTGCCATCAGTGGGGCGACAGGGGCAGCTTTCTTT. Amino acids: CAISGATGAAFF.

The gene calls are TRBV29-1 and TRBJ1-1, with 10 bases fitting TRBD1. This CDR3 comprises 15 residues. V shed 3 bases, J shed 3 bases, and the junction held 7 bases outside the gene matches. The V gene's germline CDR1 is SQVTM and CDR2 ANQGSEA. This CDR3 is CSVDRTGGLDTEAFF. CDR3 in DNA: TGCAGCGTTGACCGGACAGGGGGTCTGGACACTGAAGCTTTCTTT.

This rearrangement joins TRBV2 to TRBJ1-6; D is undetermined. There are 14 residues in the CDR3. Germline V gives CDR1 SNHLY, CDR2 FYNNEI. V was shortened by 2 bases and J by 8 bases, with 10 bases between the two germline ends. The CDR3 DNA reads as TGTGCCAGCAGTGAATACAGCTTGGATTCACCCCTCCACTTT. Translated, it gives CASSEYSLDSPLHF.

The chain links TRBV2 to TRBJ1-2; D remains ambiguous. Trimming removed 3 bases from V and 6 bases from J, with 17 bases in between. The germline V gene encodes CDR1 SNHLY and CDR2 FYNNEI. The CDR3 spans 15 residues. The CDR3 region is CASSDRGSGGDGYTF. The DNA of the CDR3 is TGTGCCAGCAGTGATAGAGGGTCAGGAGGCGATGGCTACACCTTC. Full variable domain (rest looked up from reference TRBV2 and TRBJ1-2): EPEVTQTPSHQVTQMGQEVILRCVPISNHLYFYWYRQILGQKVEFLVSFYNNEISEKSEIFDDQFSVERPDGSNFTLKIRSTKLEDSAMYFCASSDRGSGGDGYTFGSGTRLTVV.

V gene TRBV2 combines with J gene TRBJ1-6; TRBD1 agrees at 10 bases. Trimming took 7 bases from V and 4 from J; bases not matched to a gene: 4. The CDR3 sequence is 15 residues long. CDR1 and CDR2 from the germline V gene are SNHLY and FYNNEI. The CDR3 coding sequence is TGTGCCAGCAAGAGGGACAGGGGATATAATTCACCCCTCCACTTT. Translated, it gives CASKRDRGYNSPLHF.

This chain links TRBV6-1 with TRBJ1-5, with D possibly being TRBD1 (5 bases). Germline CDR1 is MNHNS and CDR2 is SASEGT. V was cut by 3 bases and J by 2 bases, with 5 bases left in between. The CDR3 extends over 13 amino acids. DNA for the CDR3: TGTGCCAGCAGTGACAGGGGCAATCAGCCCCAGCATTTT. Translated, it gives CASSDRGNQPQHF.

This sequence joins TRBV6-5 and TRBJ2-5; 7 bases match TRBD1. V gave up 2 bases and J gave up 5 bases; unmatched junction bases: 11. The CDR3 contains 16 residues. In germline, CDR1 is MNHEY, CDR2 SVGAGI. The CDR3 nucleotides read TGTGCCAGCAGTTACGGGTCACAGGGGTTGGGGGAGACCCAGTACTTC. It codes for CASSYGSQGLGETQYF.

This sequence joins TRBV6-1 and TRBJ2-5, with TRBD2 identical over 10 bases. Losses at the gene ends were 2 bases for V and 1 base for J; bases not matched to a gene: 4. This CDR3 has 16 residues. The germline gives CDR1 MNHNS, CDR2 SASEGT. The CDR3 reads CASSEIAGGPQETQYF. The DNA for the CDR3 is TGTGCCAGCAGTGAAATAGCGGGGGGCCCCCAAGAGACCCAGTACTTC.

The chain combines TRBV19 with TRBJ1-5, with D uncertain. The ends were cut back, 9 bases at V and 6 bases at J, with 15 bases in the middle. The CDR3 sequence is 13 residues long. Germline-derived CDR1 and CDR2 are LNHDA and SQIVND (reference sequence). CDR3 DNA sequence: TGTGCCAGCCGGACTTCGGGGTTTCAGCCCCAGCATTTT. Amino acid sequence: CASRTSGFQPQHF.

CDR3 bases: TGTGCCAGCAGTTCTACTAGCGGGTCGTTTGGTGAGCAGTTCTTC. Its protein product is CASSSTSGSFGEQFF. J is TRBJ2-1 and V is TRBV28, with 9 bases identical to TRBD2. J lost 9 bases, V lost 4 bases, and 10 bases had no gene match. This CDR3 region has 15 residues. CDR1 MDHEN and CDR2 SYDVKM come from the germline V gene.

This chain links TRBV6-1 with TRBJ2-3; D possibly corresponds to TRBD1 (6 bases). The V end was cut by 3 bases, the J end by 0 bases, with 10 bases between. The CDR3 length is 15 residues. Germline CDR1 reads MNHNS; CDR2 reads SASEGT. CDR3 bases: TGTGCCAGCAGTGAGCCAGGGGAGAGCACAGATACGCAGTATTTT. Translated: CASSEPGESTDTQYF.

The V gene is TRBV19, the J gene TRBJ1-2; 7 bases map to TRBD1. The J segment lost 4 bases and the V segment lost 9 bases, leaving 8 bases of the junction unmatched. The CDR3 has 13 residues. Germline V gene lookup returns CDR1 LNHDA and CDR2 SQIVND (reference sequence). The CDR3: CASGDRLPYGYTF. CDR3 sequence (DNA): TGTGCCAGCGGGGACAGACTTCCCTATGGCTACACCTTC.

This chain links TRBV5-4 with TRBJ1-2; 9 positions match TRBD1. This CDR3 spans 16 amino acids. The germline gives CDR1 SGHNT, CDR2 YYREEE (reference sequence). Losses at the gene ends were 4 bases for V and 4 bases for J; bases not matched to a gene: 11. The CDR3 nucleotides are TGTGCCAGCAGCACATCCCGGGACAGGGAAGGCTATGGCTACACCTTC. Translated, it gives CASSTSRDREGYGYTF.

This clone was observed a handful of times. The J gene is TRBJ2-2, the V gene TRBV6-2 or TRBV6-3, with a weak D call TRBD1 (6 bases). CDR1 and CDR2 from the germline V gene are MNHEY and SVGEGT. With 4 bases removed from V and 0 bases from J, the gap between germline ends came to 12 bases. The CDR3 is 16 residues long. The CDR3 DNA reads TGTGCCAGCAGTTTACGAGGGGGTCCGAACACCGGGGAGCTGTTTTTT. Amino acid sequence: CASSLRGGPNTGELFF.

This clone was found once. This chain joins TRBV6-1 and TRBJ2-7; weak D call: TRBD2 (6 bases). Germline-derived CDR1 and CDR2 are MNHNS and SASEGT. The length of the CDR3 is 18 residues. V was shortened by 1 base and J by 2 bases, with 21 bases between the two germline ends. CDR3 DNA sequence: TGTGCCAGCAGTGAAGGTTCTCTGTGGCTAGCGAAAACCTACGAGCAGTACTTC. This encodes CASSEGSLWLAKTYEQYF.

This clone was picked up one time. J is TRBJ1-2 and V is TRBV9, with 9 positions matching TRBD1. In germline, CDR1 is SGDLS, CDR2 YYNGEE. J gave up 8 bases and V 0 bases, and 8 bases lay outside the gene matches. CDR3 length equals 15 residues. Here the CDR3 DNA reads TGTGCCAGCAGCGTAGCTCCGGGACAGGGTAACGGCTACACCTTC. Residues: CASSVAPGQGNGYTF. Drawing the rest from reference TRBV9 and TRBJ1-2, the complete variable domain is DSGVTQTPKHLITATGQRVTLRCSPRSGDLSVYWYQQSLDQGLQFLIQYYNGEERAKGNILERFSAQQFPDLHSELNLSSLELGDSALYFCASSVAPGQGNGYTFGSGTRLTVV.

CDR3 sequence: CASSQAGTVTSNQPQHF. The CDR3 DNA is TGTGCCAGCAGCCAGGCCGGGACAGTAACCTCAAATCAGCCCCAGCATTTT. The V and J genes are TRBV4-2 and TRBJ1-5; 7 bases map to TRBD1. This CDR3 contains 17 residues. Per germline, CDR1 LGHNA and CDR2 YNFKEQ. The V and J ends lost 3 bases and 4 bases, in that order; junction bases with no gene match: 12.

The V call is TRBV2, the J call TRBJ1-1, with D unresolved. The germline V gene has CDR1 SNHLY and CDR2 FYNNEI. The CDR3 spans 13 residues. Trimming removed 6 bases from V and 1 base from J, with 9 bases in between. CDR3 amino acids: CASRKEGNTEAFF. Here the CDR3 DNA reads TGTGCCAGCAGAAAAGAGGGGAACACTGAAGCTTTCTTT.

This chain links TRBV5-1 with TRBJ2-3; 9 bases are shared with TRBD1. V dropped 5 bases and J dropped 0; count of bases not matched to a gene: 13. Germline V CDR1 and CDR2: SGHRS, YFSETQ. The CDR3 length is 18 residues. The CDR3, as DNA: TGCGCCAGCAGACCAGACAGGGGGATAATAACTAGCACAGATACGCAGTATTTT. Amino acids: CASRPDRGIITSTDTQYF.

The chain couples TRBV28 to TRBJ2-7; 7 nucleotides line up with TRBD2. The germline V gene encodes CDR1 MDHEN and CDR2 SYDVKM. After removal of 7 bases from V and 6 bases from J, the junction contained 9 bases not matched to a gene. The CDR3 is 13 amino acids. CDR3 in DNA: TGTGCCAGCAAACTAGCGTTCGGTGGCGAGCAGTACTTC. Its translation is CASKLAFGGEQYF.

This chain links TRBV9 with TRBJ2-5; the D is unclear. Germline assignment: CDR1 SGDLS and CDR2 YYNGEE. V shed 2 bases and J shed 3 bases, with 8 bases lying between them. The CDR3 totals 13 residues. CDR3 in DNA: TGTGCCAGCAGCGTCAGGCCAGAAGAGACCCAGTACTTC. Translated: CASSVRPEETQYF.

The chain couples TRBV10-1 to TRBJ1-2; TRBD1 matches at 9 bases. CDR3 length equals 14 residues. V was pared by 5 bases and J by 6 bases, with 7 bases of the junction left unmatched. Germline CDR1 WNHNN, CDR2 SYGVQD (reference sequence). The CDR3 nucleotides are TGCGCCAGCAGTCCCGGACAGGGGACAAATGGCTACACCTTC. Residues: CASSPGQGTNGYTF.

This chain links TRBV7-6 with TRBJ2-2; 12 bases map to TRBD2. After removal of 2 bases from V and 1 base from J, the junction contained 11 bases not matched to a gene. Germline V gene lookup returns CDR1 SGHVS and CDR2 FNYEAQ. The CDR3 spans 20 residues. DNA for the CDR3: TGTGCCAGCAGCTTACGGGGGCTAACTAGCGGGAGGATGAACACCGGGGAGCTGTTTTTT. This codes for CASSLRGLTSGRMNTGELFF.

The chain carries TRBV7-8 and TRBJ2-3; weak D call: TRBD2 (5 bases). The germline V gene encodes CDR1 SGHVS and CDR2 FQNEAQ. This CDR3 has 17 residues. V lost 2 bases and J lost 0, with 15 bases in between. The CDR3 spells CASSLSPRTFSTDTQYF. CDR3 coding DNA: TGTGCCAGCAGCTTATCTCCCAGGACTTTTAGCACAGATACGCAGTATTTT.

DNA of the CDR3: TGTGCCAGCAACCCGGGACTAGCTTGGGAGCAGTACTTC. It encodes CASNPGLAWEQYF. The rearrangement links TRBV28 to TRBJ2-7; 9 nucleotides line up with TRBD2. The junction had 8 bases not matched to a gene; V was cut back by 7 bases and J by 7 bases. This CDR3 region has 13 residues. Germline values: CDR1 MDHEN, CDR2 SYDVKM.

The chain couples TRBV9 to TRBJ1-2; a weak D match, TRBD1 (6 bases). This CDR3 region has 14 residues. V gave up 1 base and J gave up 2 bases, with 9 bases separating them. The germline gives CDR1 SGDLS, CDR2 YYNGEE. The CDR3 region is CASSVLDRNYGYTF. CDR3 in DNA: TGTGCCAGCAGCGTATTAGACAGGAACTATGGCTACACCTTC. The full variable domain, with the rest looked up from reference TRBV9 and TRBJ1-2, is DSGVTQTPKHLITATGQRVTLRCSPRSGDLSVYWYQQSLDQGLQFLIQYYNGEERAKGNILERFSAQQFPDLHSELNLSSLELGDSALYFCASSVLDRNYGYTFGSGTRLTVV.

V is TRBV28 and J is TRBJ2-7; D unresolved. V lost 1 base and J lost 9, with 25 bases in between. The CDR3 contains 17 residues. The germline V gene has CDR1 MDHEN and CDR2 SYDVKM. The CDR3 loop is CASSLYSSLDAVSGQYF. DNA for the CDR3: TGTGCCAGCAGTTTATACTCCTCCTTGGATGCGGTCTCTGGGCAGTACTTC.

V usage is TRBV7-7 and J usage is TRBJ2-5, with no clear D. Per the germline V gene, CDR1 is SSHAT and CDR2 is FNYEAQ (reference sequence). Trimming stripped 0 bases from V and 5 bases from J, with 7 bases between. This CDR3 contains 13 residues. CDR3 nucleotide sequence: TGTGCCAGCAGCTTAGCAGTTAGCGAGACCCAGTACTTC. Its protein product is CASSLAVSETQYF.

The V gene is TRBV6-5, the J gene TRBJ1-1, with a possible D match to TRBD1 (5 bases). The V end was cut by 10 bases, the J end by 11 bases, with 14 bases between. The CDR3 runs 10 residues. Germline V CDR1 and CDR2: MNHEY, SVGAGI. This chain's CDR3 is CATLGRGAFF. The CDR3 coding sequence is TGTGCCACGCTGGGGCGTGGGGCTTTCTTT.

This clone is a singleton in its sample. This chain connects TRBV10-3 to TRBJ1-2; D might be TRBD1 (5 bases). Per the germline V gene, CDR1 is ENHRY and CDR2 is SYGVKD. CDR3 size: 14 residues. The V gene lost 2 bases and the J gene lost 4 bases, with 11 bases spanning the gap. The chain's CDR3 is CAISEEGVFYGYTF. The CDR3 coding sequence is TGTGCCATCAGTGAGGAAGGGGTGTTCTATGGCTACACCTTC.